The present T cell receptor (beta chain) was sequenced within a study of blood T cell repertoires in COVID-19. Study processing details: For nucleated cells, counts were estimated from reference gene primer amplification. Assay: immunoSEQ multiplex PCR; the TCRdb copy retains only in-frame clones and omits some. That table gives V, J and clone size, and the DNA gave D and trimming. Here the sample spans 300,000 to 350,000 clones, about 83% being singletons. This receptor was taken from a man between 25 and 39 years old with active or convalescent COVID-19. Sequenced: peripheral blood.

CDR3 sequence: CASSQDRGPTDGYTF. For the CDR3, the DNA is TGCGCCAGCAGCCAAGACAGGGGCCCAACTGATGGCTACACCTTC. The chain combines TRBV4-3 with TRBJ1-2, with D possibly matching TRBD1 (6 bases). This CDR3 is built from 15 residues. Germline assignment: CDR1 LGHNA and CDR2 YSLEER. The V end was cut by 0 bases, the J end by 6 bases, with 14 bases between.